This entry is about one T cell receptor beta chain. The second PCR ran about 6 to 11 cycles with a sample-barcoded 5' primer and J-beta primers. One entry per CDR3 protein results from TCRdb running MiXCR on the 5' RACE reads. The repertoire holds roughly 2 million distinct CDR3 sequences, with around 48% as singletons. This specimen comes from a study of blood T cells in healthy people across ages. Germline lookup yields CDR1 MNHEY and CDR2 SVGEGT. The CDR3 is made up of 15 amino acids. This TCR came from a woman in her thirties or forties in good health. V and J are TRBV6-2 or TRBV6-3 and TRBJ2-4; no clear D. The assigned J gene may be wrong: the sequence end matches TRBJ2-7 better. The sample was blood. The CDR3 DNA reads TGTGCCAGCAGTTACTCCCCACCTTCACCCTACGAGCAGTACTTC. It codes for CASSYSPPSPYEQYF.